These 21 T cell receptor beta chains came from one sample sequenced in a study of CD8+ T cells in alopecia areata. cDNA prepared by RNA extraction and subsequent reverse transcription served as the template for sequencing. Using immunoSEQ multiplex PCR, the repertoire was profiled, and TCRdb retains in-frame clones only, with some absent. Of about 180,000 clones listed, roughly half were seen once; the top ten hold about 9.4%. Stated treatment: oral pan-JAK inhibitor, 5-10 mg twice daily. Sequenced here: CD8+ T cells sorted from blood, sampled at approximately week 51, from a patient treated with tofacitinib. The receptor set was obtained from a human donor with alopecia areata.

V and J are TRBV7-8 and TRBJ2-7, with D perhaps matching TRBD1 or TRBD2 (5 bases each). The CDR3 is made up of 15 amino acids. The V and J ends lost 0 bases and 2 bases respectively, with 11 bases between them. Germline CDR1 reads SGHVS; CDR2 reads FQNEAQ. CDR3 nucleotide sequence: TGTGCCAGCAGCTTAGCGGAAGGGACGCCCTACGAGCAGTACTTC. This sequence encodes CASSLAEGTPYEQYF.

This clone turned up a few times. The CDR3 DNA reads as TGTGCCAGCAGCGTAGAAGGGGATGGCTACACCTTC. The encoded protein is CASSVEGDGYTF. This chain links TRBV9 with TRBJ1-2; TRBD1 is a possible D gene (5 bases). Looked up from germline, CDR1 is SGDLS and CDR2 is YYNGEE. The CDR3 consists of 12 residues. V was pared by 0 bases and J by 6 bases, with 6 bases between.

Only a few counts were recorded for this clone. This chain uses TRBV6-5 with TRBJ2-7, with D uncertain. CDR1 MNHEY and CDR2 SVGAGI come from the germline V gene. Deletions cut 6 bases from V and 8 bases from J, with 20 bases between. The CDR3 loop spans 14 amino acids. The CDR3 reads CASSWTVVSTQQYF. The CDR3 region has the DNA TGTGCCAGCAGCTGGACGGTAGTCTCTACGCAGCAGTACTTC.

Turning to this clone: Other nucleotide sequences from this sample produce the same CDR3. The rearrangement joins TRBV30 to TRBJ1-1; D call uncertain. Trimming cost V 4 bases and J 2 bases, with 5 bases left between them. CDR3 length: 11 amino acids. Germline V lookup: CDR1 GTSNPN, CDR2 SVGIG (reference sequence). The CDR3 coding sequence is TGTGCCTGGACCCGAAACACTGAAGCTTTCTTT. The encoded protein is CAWTRNTEAFF.

This clone has just a few counts. CDR3 amino acids: CASSSPDRGHEQYF. CDR3 DNA sequence: TGTGCCAGCAGTAGCCCGGACAGGGGGCACGAGCAGTACTTC. The V gene is TRBV2, the J gene TRBJ2-7; 11 bases are shared with TRBD1. This CDR3 has 14 amino acids. Germline assignment: CDR1 SNHLY and CDR2 FYNNEI. The V gene end was trimmed by 5 bases and the J gene end by 5 bases; junction bases not matched to a gene: 5.

Written as DNA, the CDR3 is TGTGCCAGCAGCTTAGCCAAAAGGACAGCTTTGGACTACGAGCAGTACTTC. Amino acid sequence: CASSLAKRTALDYEQYF. The chain is built from TRBV7-9 and TRBJ2-7, with D possibly being TRBD1 (6 bases). V was trimmed by 0 bases and J by 3 bases, leaving 18 bases between them. The CDR3 consists of 17 residues. In germline, CDR1 is SEHNR, CDR2 FQNEAQ (reference sequence).

Only a few counts were recorded for this clone. The chain uses TRBV29-1 and TRBJ2-3, with 7 bases that match TRBD1. CDR3 length: 14 amino acids. Germline V lookup: CDR1 SQVTM, CDR2 ANQGSEA. The trim removed 7 bases at V and 3 bases at J, leaving 10 bases unmatched. CDR3 coding DNA: TGCAGCGCCCTGGACAGGTTCTCGACAGATACGCAGTATTTT. Its protein product is CSALDRFSTDTQYF.

This clone was detected only once. V usage is TRBV6-5 and J usage is TRBJ1-6; 9 bases fit TRBD1. CDR3 size: 13 residues. Germline V lookup: CDR1 MNHEY, CDR2 SVGAGI. The J segment lost 7 bases and the V segment lost 7 bases, leaving 2 bases of the junction unmatched. The CDR3 DNA reads TGTGCCAGCACGGGGACAGGGAATTCACCCCTCCACTTT. Amino acid sequence: CASTGTGNSPLHF.

This rearrangement joins TRBV5-4 to TRBJ1-2; D is unresolved. CDR1 SGHNT and CDR2 YYREEE come from the germline V gene (reference sequence). V was shortened by 4 bases and J by 4 bases, with 14 bases between the two germline ends. The CDR3 spans 14 residues. CDR3 protein: CASSGSTVGYGYTF. In nucleotides, the CDR3 is TGTGCCAGCAGCGGCTCGACCGTGGGCTATGGCTACACCTTC.

In this sample, this clone turned up a few times. This chain links TRBV29-1 with TRBJ1-1, with D perhaps matching TRBD1 (6 bases). CDR3 size: 12 residues. V shed 0 bases and J shed 8 bases, with 10 bases lying between them. Germline V CDR1 and CDR2: SQVTM, ANQGSEA. CDR3 amino acids: CSVEEGGNEAFF. The CDR3 region has the DNA TGCAGCGTTGAAGAAGGGGGTAACGAAGCTTTCTTT.

The chain combines TRBV13 with TRBJ2-7, with 9 nucleotides matching TRBD1. Germline CDR1 reads PRHDT; CDR2 reads FYEKMQ (reference sequence). V gave up 4 bases and J gave up 5 bases; unmatched junction bases: 6. The CDR3 totals 14 residues. CDR3 protein: CASSSGTGINEQYF. The CDR3 DNA follows: TGTGCCAGCAGCTCCGGGACAGGGATTAACGAGCAGTACTTC.

CDR3 sequence reads: CASSLMGRETQYF. The CDR3 coding sequence is TGTGCCAGCAGTTTAATGGGGCGAGAGACCCAGTACTTC. This sequence joins TRBV27 and TRBJ2-5; D might be TRBD1 (5 bases). The germline CDR1 and CDR2 sequences are MNHEY and SMNVEV (reference sequence). This CDR3 has 13 residues. Trimming shortened V by 2 bases and J by 4 bases, and 8 bases separated the two germline ends.

This chain connects TRBV5-1 to TRBJ2-1; 8 bases are shared with TRBD2. Losses at the gene ends were 0 bases for V and 0 bases for J; bases not matched to a gene: 2. Germline-derived CDR1 and CDR2 are SGHRS and YFSETQ. The CDR3 covers 16 residues. For the CDR3, the DNA is TGCGCCAGCAGCTTGGGGCGGGGGGCCTCCTACAATGAGCAGTTCTTC. Translating it yields CASSLGRGASYNEQFF.

This clone has only a few counts. This same CDR3 is encoded by further DNA sequences in the sample. CDR3 amino acids: CASSLDGTDTQYF. As DNA, the CDR3 is TGCGCCAGCAGCTTGGACGGCACAGATACGCAGTATTTT. J is TRBJ2-3 and V is TRBV5-1; D remains ambiguous. The germline V gene has CDR1 SGHRS and CDR2 YFSETQ. The V end was cut by 0 bases, the J end by 1 base, with 3 bases between. CDR3 length: 13 residues.

V is TRBV7-2 and J is TRBJ2-2; 11 bases match TRBD2. The trim removed 5 bases at V and 6 bases at J, leaving 5 bases unmatched. Germline CDR1 and CDR2: SGHTA and FQGNSA. This CDR3 contains 15 residues. CDR3: CASSQDSGGAGELFF. CDR3 coding DNA: TGTGCCAGCAGCCAAGATAGCGGGGGGGCCGGGGAGCTGTTTTTT.

This clone was seen more than once but under ten times. Here the CDR3 DNA reads TGTGCCAGCAGCTCGATGGGGAACACTGAAGCTTTCTTT. This codes for CASSSMGNTEAFF. This chain connects TRBV7-3 to TRBJ1-1, with unresolved D. CDR1 is SGHTA, CDR2 FQGTGA, per germline. The CDR3 is 13 residues long. Deletions cut 4 bases from V and 1 base from J, with 7 bases between.

The J gene is TRBJ1-1, the V gene TRBV30; 7 positions agree with TRBD1. The CDR3 has 11 residues. J was trimmed by 6 bases and V by 4 bases; bases with no gene match: 2. The V gene's germline CDR1 is GTSNPN and CDR2 SVGIG (reference sequence). The CDR3 coding sequence is TGTGCCTGGACAGGGGGTTCTGAAGCTTTCTTT. Its protein is CAWTGGSEAFF.

The genes are TRBV5-1 and TRBJ2-3; 7 bases map to TRBD1. Germline V lookup: CDR1 SGHRS, CDR2 YFSETQ. V gave up 0 bases and J gave up 6 bases; unmatched junction bases: 7. This CDR3 comprises 15 residues. The CDR3 reads CASSLGQGNPDTQYF. The CDR3 DNA follows: TGCGCCAGCAGCTTGGGACAGGGCAATCCGGATACGCAGTATTTT. Using reference TRBV5-1 and TRBJ2-3 for the parts outside the CDR3, the full variable domain is KAGVTQTPRYLIKTRGQQVTLSCSPISGHRSVSWYQQTPGQGLQFLFEYFSETQRNKGNFPGRFSGRQFSNSRSEMNVSTLELGDSALYLCASSLGQGNPDTQYFGPGTRLTVL.

This clone turned up a few times. The gene calls are TRBV2 and TRBJ1-6; D ambiguous. The CDR3 has 15 amino acids. Germline V lookup: CDR1 SNHLY, CDR2 FYNNEI. V lost 2 bases and J 0 bases, leaving 5 bases between the germline ends. The CDR3: CASSERSSYNSPLHF. CDR3 bases: TGTGCCAGCAGTGAAAGGAGCTCCTATAATTCACCCCTCCACTTT.

V is TRBV29-1 and J is TRBJ1-1; D is unclear. CDR3 length: 12 amino acids. Germline values: CDR1 SQVTM, CDR2 ANQGSEA. The germline V and J ends were trimmed by 4 bases and 5 bases, with 11 bases remaining between them. The CDR3 sequence: CSVVSGVTEAFF. The CDR3 DNA reads as TGCAGCGTTGTATCCGGGGTGACTGAAGCTTTCTTT.

The CDR3 protein is CAWSVQPNTEAFF. In DNA, the CDR3 is TGTGCCTGGAGTGTTCAGCCGAACACTGAAGCTTTCTTT. This chain connects TRBV30 to TRBJ1-1; no definite D call. Deletions cut 0 bases from V and 1 base from J, with 6 bases between. Looked up from germline, CDR1 is GTSNPN and CDR2 is SVGIG (reference sequence). There are 13 residues in the CDR3.